The clone carrying this T cell receptor (beta chain) came up once. Antigen specificity is unknown. There are 15 residues in the CDR3. Per the germline V gene, CDR1 is SNHLY and CDR2 is FYNNEI. Trimming took 6 bases from V and 5 from J; bases not matched to a gene: 11. This entry belongs to a study of a mutant IDH1 vaccine in newly diagnosed glioma. Study in general: Across weeks 1, 3, 5, 7, 11, 15, 19 and 23, patients received a vaccination each time, eight in all. The initiation of vaccination occurred 4-6 weeks after radiotherapy alone, or with temozolomide cycles. The earlier regimen, radiotherapy, temozolomide, or both, was most often both.

Time point noted: week 23, last vaccination. It was 300 ug of mutant IDH1 20-mer peptide that made up each vaccine dose, given with topical imiquimod. Study-wide results and limits: There seemed to be no relation between pseudoprogression and changes in top peripheral T cell clonotypes.

The table came from immunoSEQ multiplex PCR; TCRdb's copy has only in-frame clones and leaves some out. The profile shows about 82,000 clones, over 75% of them singletons. The sequence was obtained from a man aged 30 to 39 with glioma. Some clones in this sample may be carry-over from other donors' samples. The gene calls are TRBV2 and TRBJ2-7; 9 bases map to TRBD1. The sample consisted of PBMCs, taken from a glioma patient whose treatment included an IDH1 peptide vaccine. As DNA, the CDR3 is TGTGCCAGCAGGAAAAGGACAGGGGAGGTTGACGAGCAGTACTTC. As protein: CASRKRTGEVDEQYF.